This T cell receptor beta chain appears in the sequencing data of a study of blood T cell repertoires in COVID-19. Background on the study: Samples representing acute and convalescent COVID-19 were sourced from the United States, Italy and Spain. The analysed material was cDNA or gDNA that came from T cells, B-cell-depleted T cells, or PBMCs.

In its sample, this clone was seen once. Sequencing was performed with immunoSEQ multiplex PCR; in TCRdb, only in-frame clones are kept and a portion is missing. The data show almost 70,000 clones, roughly 89% seen once. V was clipped by 0 bases and J by 6 bases; unmatched bases: 9. CDR1 LGHDT and CDR2 YNNKEL come from the germline V gene (reference sequence). This CDR3 region has 17 residues. The J gene is TRBJ2-7, the V gene TRBV3-1 (or the pseudogene TRBV3-2), with 12 positions matching TRBD2. Sequencing was done on a sample of peripheral blood. The TCR was taken from a woman between 45 and 60 years old with active COVID-19. CDR3: CASSQEVRTSGMSEQYF. CDR3 bases: TGTGCCAGCAGCCAAGAAGTTAGGACTAGCGGGATGAGCGAGCAGTACTTC.